A selection of T cell receptor beta chains follows, all from one sample in a study of long-term antiretroviral therapy in people with HIV. Libraries were prepared by immunoSEQ multiplex PCR; TCRdb keeps only in-frame clonotypes and omits some of them. The sample comprises some 13,000 clones, approximately 83% of which are singletons, and roughly 15% rests with the top ten. The material sequenced was unsorted PBMCs, taken 3.4 years after starting antiretroviral therapy. The receptor set was obtained from a man in his forties or fifties with HIV. The CDR3 runs from the conserved cysteine through the conserved F or W. The D gene is left open where the match is weak. Some rows have no size entry. The others give once, few or many, or a class for an expanded clone.

V gene	J gene	D gene	clone size	CDR3 protein	CDR3 DNA
TRBV28	TRBJ2-2	-	-	CATTRSGSAGELFF	TGTGCCACCACGAGGTCAGGTAGCGCCGGGGAGCTGTTTTTT
TRBV11-2	TRBJ1-2	-	once	CASSLAGSGGGYTF	TGTGCCAGCAGCTTAGCAGGGTCGGGTGGTGGCTACACCTTC
TRBV4-3	TRBJ2-1	-	-	CASSQDSNGIYNEQFF	TGCGCCAGCAGCCAAGATTCGAACGGGATCTACAATGAGCAGTTCTTC
TRBV6-1	TRBJ1-2	-	-	CASSDGHWQGNYGYTF	TGTGCCAGCAGTGATGGCCACTGGCAGGGGAACTATGGCTACACCTTC
TRBV6-6	TRBJ2-2	-	-	CASSYPPQGRELFF	TGTGCCAGCAGTTACCCCCCCCAGGGCCGGGAGCTGTTTTTT
TRBV9	TRBJ2-3	-	-	CASSVDPLGLVTDTQYF	TGTGCCAGCAGCGTAGATCCCCTAGGGCTAGTAACAGATACGCAGTATTTT
TRBV5-1	TRBJ1-1	TRBD1	once	CASSLAGGLNTEAFF	TGCGCCAGCAGCTTGGCAGGGGGCCTGAACACTGAAGCTTTCTTT
TRBV30	TRBJ1-3	-	-	CAWAIGNTIYF	TGTGCCTGGGCCATAGGAAACACCATATATTTT
TRBV5-1	TRBJ1-1	-	-	CASSPKKHGTTEAFF	TGCGCCAGCAGCCCAAAAAAACATGGAACCACTGAAGCTTTCTTT
TRBV7-8	TRBJ2-3	-	-	CASSLAGGSTDTQYF	TGTGCCAGCAGCTTAGCGGGAGGTAGCACAGATACGCAGTATTTT
TRBV4-2	TRBJ2-7	-	-	CASSQEVSLHYEQYF	TGTGCCAGCAGCCAAGAGGTGTCCCTTCACTACGAGCAGTACTTC